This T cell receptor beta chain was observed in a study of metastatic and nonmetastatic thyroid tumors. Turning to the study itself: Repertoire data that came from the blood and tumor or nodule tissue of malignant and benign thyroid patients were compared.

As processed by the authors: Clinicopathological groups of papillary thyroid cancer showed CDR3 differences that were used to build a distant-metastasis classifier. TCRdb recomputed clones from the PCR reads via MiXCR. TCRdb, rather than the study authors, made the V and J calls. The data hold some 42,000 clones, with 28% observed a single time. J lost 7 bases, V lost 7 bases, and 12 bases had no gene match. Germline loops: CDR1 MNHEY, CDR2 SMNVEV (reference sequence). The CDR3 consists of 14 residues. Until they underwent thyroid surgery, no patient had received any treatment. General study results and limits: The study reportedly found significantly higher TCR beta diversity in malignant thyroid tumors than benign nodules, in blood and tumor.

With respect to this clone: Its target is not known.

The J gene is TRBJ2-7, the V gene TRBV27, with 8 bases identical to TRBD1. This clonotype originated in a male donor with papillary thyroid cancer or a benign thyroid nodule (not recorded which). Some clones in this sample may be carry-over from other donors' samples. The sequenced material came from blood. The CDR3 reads CASKPGQEFVEQYF. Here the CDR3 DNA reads TGTGCCAGCAAACCGGGACAGGAGTTCGTAGAGCAGTACTTC.